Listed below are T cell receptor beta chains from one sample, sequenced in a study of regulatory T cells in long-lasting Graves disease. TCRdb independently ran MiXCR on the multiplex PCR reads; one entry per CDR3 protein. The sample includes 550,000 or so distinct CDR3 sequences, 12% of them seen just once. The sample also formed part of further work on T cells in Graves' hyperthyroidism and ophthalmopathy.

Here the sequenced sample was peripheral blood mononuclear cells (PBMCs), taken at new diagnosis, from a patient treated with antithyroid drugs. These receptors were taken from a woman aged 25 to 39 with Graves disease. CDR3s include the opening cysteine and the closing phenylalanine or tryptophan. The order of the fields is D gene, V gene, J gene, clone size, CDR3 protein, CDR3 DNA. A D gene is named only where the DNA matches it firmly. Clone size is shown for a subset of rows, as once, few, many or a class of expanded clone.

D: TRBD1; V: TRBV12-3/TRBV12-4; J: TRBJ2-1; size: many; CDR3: CASTPRTGGGNEQFF; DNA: TGTGCCAGCACCCCCCGGACAGGGGGCGGGAATGAGCAGTTCTTC
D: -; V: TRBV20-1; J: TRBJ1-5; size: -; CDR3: CSARDPREGNQPQHF; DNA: TGCAGTGCTAGAGATCCCAGGGAGGGCAATCAGCCCCAGCATTTT
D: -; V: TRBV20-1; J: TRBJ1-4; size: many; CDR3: CSARGEGGEKLFF; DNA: TGCAGTGCTAGAGGGGAGGGCGGTGAAAAACTGTTTTTT
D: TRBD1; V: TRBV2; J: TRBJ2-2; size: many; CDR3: CASSLQGTLNTGELFF; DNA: TGTGCCAGCAGCTTACAGGGGACCCTGAACACCGGGGAGCTGTTTTTT
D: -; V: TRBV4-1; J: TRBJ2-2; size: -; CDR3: CASSQAYSDAGELFF; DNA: TGCGCCAGCAGCCAAGCCTACAGCGACGCCGGGGAGCTGTTTTTT
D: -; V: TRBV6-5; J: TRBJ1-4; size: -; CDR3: CASSSDSGSEKLFF; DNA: TGTGCCAGCAGTTCTGACAGCGGAAGTGAAAAACTGTTTTTT
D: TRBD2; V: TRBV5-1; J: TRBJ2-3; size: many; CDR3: CASSLLLAGGPTLTDTQYF; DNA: TGCGCCAGCAGCTTGCTACTAGCGGGAGGGCCGACTCTAACAGATACGCAGTATTTT
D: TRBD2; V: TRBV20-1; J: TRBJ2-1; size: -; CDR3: CSACPLPGLAGVSSYNEQFF; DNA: TGCAGTGCCTGCCCGCTCCCGGGACTAGCGGGAGTAAGCTCCTACAATGAGCAGTTCTTC
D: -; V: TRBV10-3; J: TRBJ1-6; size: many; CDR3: CAVSPSSDRSLHF; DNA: TGTGCCGTCAGCCCGAGTTCCGACCGCTCGCTTCACTTT
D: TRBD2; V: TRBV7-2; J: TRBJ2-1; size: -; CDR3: CASSLGPSGAYNEQFF; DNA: TGTGCCAGCAGCTTAGGGCCTAGCGGGGCCTACAATGAGCAGTTCTTC
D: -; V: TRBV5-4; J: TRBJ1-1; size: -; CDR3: CASSLADRGSNTEAFF; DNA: TGTGCCAGCAGCTTGGCGGACCGGGGCTCTAACACTGAAGCTTTCTTT
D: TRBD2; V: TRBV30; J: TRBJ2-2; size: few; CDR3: CAWSPARGTSGRPGELFF; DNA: TGTGCCTGGAGTCCCGCGCGAGGGACTAGCGGGAGGCCCGGGGAGCTGTTTTTT
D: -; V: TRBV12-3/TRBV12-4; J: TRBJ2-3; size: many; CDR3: CATTAWGAADTQYF; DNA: TGTGCCACTACCGCGTGGGGGGCCGCAGATACGCAGTATTTT
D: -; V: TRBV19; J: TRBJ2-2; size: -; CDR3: CASSIDFTGELFF; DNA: TGTGCCAGTAGTATAGATTTCACCGGGGAGCTGTTTTTT
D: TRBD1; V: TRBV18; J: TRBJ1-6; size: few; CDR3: CASSQDTGAPYNSPLHF; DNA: TGTGCCAGCTCCCAAGACACAGGGGCTCCTTATAATTCACCCCTCCACTTT
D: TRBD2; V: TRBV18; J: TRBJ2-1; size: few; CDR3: CASSPPIAGCNEQFF; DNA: TGTGCCAGCTCACCGCCGATAGCGGGATGCAATGAGCAGTTCTTC
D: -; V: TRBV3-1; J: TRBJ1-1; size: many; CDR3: CASSQFSNTEAFF; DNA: TGTGCCAGCAGCCAATTCTCGAACACTGAAGCTTTCTTT
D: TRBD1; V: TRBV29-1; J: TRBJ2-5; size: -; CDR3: CSVDRTGGRETQYF; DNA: TGCAGCGTTGACCGGACAGGGGGCCGAGAGACCCAGTACTTC
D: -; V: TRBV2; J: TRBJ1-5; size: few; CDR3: CASSDGGSYQPQHF; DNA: TGTGCCAGCAGTGACGGGGGATCGTACCAGCCCCAGCATTTT
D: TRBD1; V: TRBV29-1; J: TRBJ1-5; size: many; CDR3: CSVEPGQGQPQHF; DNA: TGCAGCGTTGAACCGGGACAGGGTCAGCCCCAGCATTTT
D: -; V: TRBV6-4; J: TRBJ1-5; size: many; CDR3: CASSDSRVSNQPQHF; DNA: TGTGCCAGCAGTGACTCCCGGGTTAGCAATCAGCCCCAGCATTTT
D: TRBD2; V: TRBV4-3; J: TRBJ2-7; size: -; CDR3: CASSHTLASEQYF; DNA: TGCGCCAGCAGCCACACACTAGCGAGCGAGCAGTACTTC
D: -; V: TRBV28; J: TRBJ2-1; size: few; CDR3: CASRPTGVRIQYEQFF; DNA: TGTGCCAGCAGACCGACAGGAGTTAGGATACAATATGAGCAGTTCTTC
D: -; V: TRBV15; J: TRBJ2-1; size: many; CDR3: CATSRDQPSYNEQFF; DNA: TGTGCCACCAGCAGAGATCAACCCTCCTACAATGAGCAGTTCTTC
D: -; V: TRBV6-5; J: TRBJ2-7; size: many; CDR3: CASSYPPLGRYEQYF; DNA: TGTGCCAGCAGTTACCCACCGCTAGGGCGCTACGAGCAGTACTTC
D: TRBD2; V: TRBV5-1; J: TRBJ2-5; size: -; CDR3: CASSLGTSGRASETQYF; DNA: TGCGCCAGCAGCTTGGGTACTAGCGGGAGGGCCTCGGAGACCCAGTACTTC
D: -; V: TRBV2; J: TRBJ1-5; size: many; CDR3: CASSVEGGPQHF; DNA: TGTGCCAGCAGTGTCGAAGGAGGGCCCCAGCATTTT
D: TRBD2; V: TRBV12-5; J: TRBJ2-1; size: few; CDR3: CASGLARGTGSGGVKNEQFF; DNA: TGTGCTAGTGGTTTGGCAAGGGGTACGGGAAGCGGGGGAGTGAAGAATGAGCAGTTCTTC
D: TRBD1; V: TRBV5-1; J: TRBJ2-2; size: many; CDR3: CASSLAEQGTGELFF; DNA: TGCGCCAGCAGCTTGGCCGAACAGGGGACCGGGGAGCTGTTTTTT
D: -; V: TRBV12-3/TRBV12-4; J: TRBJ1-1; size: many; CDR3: CASSFTVDLAAFF; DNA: TGTGCCAGCAGTTTTACAGTAGACCTTGCTGCTTTCTTT
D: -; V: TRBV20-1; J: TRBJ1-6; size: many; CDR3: CSAGGGGNSNSPLHF; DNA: TGCAGTGCTGGGGGGGGGGGAAATTCCAATTCACCCCTCCACTTT
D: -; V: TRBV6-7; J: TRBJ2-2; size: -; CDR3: CARGSVSGELFF; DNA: TGTGCCAGGGGTTCGGTCTCCGGGGAGCTGTTTTTT
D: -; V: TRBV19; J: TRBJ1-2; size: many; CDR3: CASSIDAGLDGYTF; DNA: TGTGCCAGTAGTATAGATGCAGGGTTGGATGGCTACACCTTC
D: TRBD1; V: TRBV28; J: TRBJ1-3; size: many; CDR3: CASSPLTGKSSGNTIYF; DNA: TGTGCCAGCAGTCCCCTGACAGGGAAAAGCTCTGGAAACACCATATATTTT
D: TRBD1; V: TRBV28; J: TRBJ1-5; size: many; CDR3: CASYGCRDRDQPQHF; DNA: TGTGCCAGCTACGGATGCCGGGACAGGGACCAGCCCCAGCATTTT
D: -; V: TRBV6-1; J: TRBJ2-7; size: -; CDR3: CASRGPGPRGYEQYF; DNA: TGTGCCAGCAGGGGACCGGGGCCTCGGGGCTACGAGCAGTACTTC
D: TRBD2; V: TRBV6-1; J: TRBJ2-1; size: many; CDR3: CASSRLAGDQPNEQFF; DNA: TGTGCCAGCAGTCGGCTAGCGGGAGATCAACCTAATGAGCAGTTCTTC
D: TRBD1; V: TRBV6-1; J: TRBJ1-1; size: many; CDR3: CASSHRGGADTEAFF; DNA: TGTGCCAGCAGTCACAGGGGCGGCGCGGACACTGAAGCTTTCTTT
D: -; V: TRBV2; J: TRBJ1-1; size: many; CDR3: CASSVQGGNTEAFF; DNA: TGTGCCAGCAGTGTACAGGGAGGGAACACTGAAGCTTTCTTT
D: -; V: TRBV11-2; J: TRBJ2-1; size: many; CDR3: CASSHAGDDEQFF; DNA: TGTGCCAGCAGCCACGCTGGGGATGATGAGCAGTTCTTC
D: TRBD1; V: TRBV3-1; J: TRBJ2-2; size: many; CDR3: CASTPRTGGVYSGELFF; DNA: TGTGCCAGCACCCCCAGGACAGGGGGCGTCTACTCTGGGGAGCTGTTTTTT
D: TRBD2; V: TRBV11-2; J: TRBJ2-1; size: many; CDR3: CASTTGRGGVSNEQFF; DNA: TGTGCCAGCACCACAGGGCGGGGGGGAGTGAGCAATGAGCAGTTCTTC
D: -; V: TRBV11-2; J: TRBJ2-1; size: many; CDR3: CASSLESGTYNEQFF; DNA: TGTGCCAGCAGCTTAGAGTCAGGGACATACAATGAGCAGTTCTTC
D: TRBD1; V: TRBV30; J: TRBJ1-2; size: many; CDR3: CAWRTGRYGYTF; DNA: TGTGCCTGGCGGACAGGGCGGTATGGCTACACCTTC
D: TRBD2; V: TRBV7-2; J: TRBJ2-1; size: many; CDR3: CASSSDLGLAGGLEQFF; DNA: TGTGCCAGCAGCTCCGACCTGGGACTAGCGGGAGGACTTGAGCAGTTCTTC
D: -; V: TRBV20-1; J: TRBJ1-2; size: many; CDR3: CSARPGAYGYTF; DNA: TGCAGTGCTAGGCCGGGAGCCTATGGCTACACCTTC
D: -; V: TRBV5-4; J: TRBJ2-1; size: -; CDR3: CASTRIGDEQFF; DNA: TGTGCCAGCACCCGGATCGGCGATGAGCAGTTCTTC